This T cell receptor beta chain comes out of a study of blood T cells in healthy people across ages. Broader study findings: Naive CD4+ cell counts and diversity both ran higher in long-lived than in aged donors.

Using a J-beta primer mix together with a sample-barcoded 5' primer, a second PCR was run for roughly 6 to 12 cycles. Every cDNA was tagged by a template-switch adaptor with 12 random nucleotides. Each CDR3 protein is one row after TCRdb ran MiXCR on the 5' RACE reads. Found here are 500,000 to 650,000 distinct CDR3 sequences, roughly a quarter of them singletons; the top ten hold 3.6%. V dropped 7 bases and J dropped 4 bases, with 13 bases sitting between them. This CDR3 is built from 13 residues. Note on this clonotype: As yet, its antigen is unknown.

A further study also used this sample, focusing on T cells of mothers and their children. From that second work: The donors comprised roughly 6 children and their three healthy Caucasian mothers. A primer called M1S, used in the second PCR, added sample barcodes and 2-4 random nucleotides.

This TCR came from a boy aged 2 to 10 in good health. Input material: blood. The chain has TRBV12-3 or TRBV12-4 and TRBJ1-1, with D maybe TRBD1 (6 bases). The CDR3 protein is CASTPTGATEAFF. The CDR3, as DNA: TGTGCCAGCACCCCGACAGGCGCCACTGAAGCTTTCTTT.